This TCR beta chain was obtained from a study of blood T cells in healthy people across ages. About this clonotype: Its antigen is unidentified.

Points from the study as a whole: More naive CD4+ cells and higher diversity were found in long-lived than in aged donors.

CDR1 and CDR2 from the germline V gene are SGHVS and FQNEAQ. The CDR3 loop spans 15 amino acids. Trimming took 1 base from V and 2 from J, leaving 9 bases between them. It was with a sample-barcoded 5' primer and a J-beta primer mix that a second PCR of roughly 7 to 12 cycles was run. TCRdb independently ran MiXCR on the 5' RACE reads; one entry per CDR3 protein. The sample lists around 1.5 million distinct CDR3 sequences, approximately 59% occurring once. The V and J genes are TRBV7-8 and TRBJ2-1; D is uncertain. The TCR comes from a man aged 18 to 30 in good health. The sequenced sample consisted of blood. CDR3 DNA: TGTGCCAGCAGCTTAGTTGTGTCTCCCTACAATGAGCAGTTCTTC. Its translation is CASSLVVSPYNEQFF.